This TCR beta chain stems from a study of Ad26.COV2.S vaccination and SARS-CoV-2 variants. General study points: Measures of TCR breadth and depth may have fallen short of total T cell responses. Vaccine recipients posted higher spike-specific TCR breadth than their placebo counterparts.

This clone was seen once. Its antigen remains unknown. Germline CDR1 and CDR2: MDHEN and SYDVKM. The CDR3 contains 15 residues. Trimming took 6 bases from V and 1 from J, leaving 13 bases between them. Treatment: roughly 18 received Ad26.COV2.S at low or high dose, single or two shots; 5 received placebo; per-sample allocation not given. It was on day 63 after the first vaccine or placebo injection that samples were taken. Donation came from an adult in Boston who was aged 18-55 years. The assay was immunoSEQ multiplex PCR, and TCRdb's table has in-frame clones only and misses some. The table shows 320,000 or so clones, with roughly 90% occurring only once.

The chain is built from TRBV28 and TRBJ1-3; perhaps TRBD1 as D (6 bases). The source is a person aged 18-65 years who received the Ad26.COV2.S COVID-19 vaccine or a placebo. Sequences were derived from peripheral blood, sampled in a trial of Ad26.COV2.S vaccine versus placebo. CDR3 bases: TGTGCCAGCAGCTCGCTAACAGGGTCTGGAAACACCATATATTTT. Its translation is CASSSLTGSGNTIYF. Looking up the rest from reference TRBV28 and TRBJ1-3 gives the full variable domain: DVKVTQSSRYLVKRTGEKVFLECVQDMDHENMFWYRQDPGLGLRLIYFSYDVKMKEKGDIPEGYSVSREKKERFSLILESASTNQTSMYLCASSSLTGSGNTIYFGEGSWLTVV.